This T cell receptor beta chain appears in the sequencing data of a study of response to subunit inactivated influenza vaccine (dated by TCRdb to the late 2010s). About the investigation overall: Deep quantitative profiling of the T cell receptor repertoire was used in the study to follow responses to a trivalent subunit inactivated influenza vaccine.

Preparation of the library involved RT-PCR. Sequencing instrument: Illumina HiSeq 2500. The raw public reads went through TCRdb reprocessing: fastp at Q25, MiXCR clone calling, in-frame beta chains kept. A single entry per CDR3 protein holds the most common genes and DNA from its merged rows. Recorded for this sample are 650,000 to 800,000 distinct CDR3 sequences; approximately 17% of them occurred a single time. The ten biggest clones cover under 13% of the sample. Results and caveats for the whole study, not just this receptor: According to the authors, only a limited number of new T cells may be recruited by each seasonal influenza vaccination.

V is pared back by 5 bases and J by 4 bases, with 11 bases lying between the germline termini. From the cysteine up to the phenylalanine, the CDR3 has a length of 13 residues. The DNA shown is the 39-base CDR3, in frame from base 1. This clonotype has more than one count but fewer than ten. Its antigen is unknown. Base qualities are not recorded, but no much larger clone differs from it by a single base. Rearrangement joined TRBV12-3 or TRBV12-4 to TRBJ1-1; a tentative D call is TRBD1 (5 bases match). The material was PBMCs from blood, obtained 4 to 6 days after vaccination. This sequence originates from a man aged 45-60 years who received an inactivated influenza vaccine. Donor details come from another sample of the same person, matched by shared clones. CDR3 region: CASSTTEATEAFF. The DNA reads as follows: TGTGCCAGCAGTACGACAGAGGCCACTGAAGCTTTCTTT.